These 19 T cell receptor beta chains came from one sample sequenced in a study of vaccination and CD4 T cells after COVID-19. The treatment: approximately nine-day PBMC culture with coronavirus spike peptide pools or control peptides (ViraFEST assay). Oncomine TCR Beta short-read sequencing was applied to DNA from cultured CD4+ T cells. Via MiXCR, TCRdb re-called the PCR reads, giving one row per CDR3 protein. The sample gives about 20,000 distinct CDR3 sequences, over 60% of which show up once; about 7.1% is in the top ten. Antigen specificity for these receptors is unknown. The specimen was CD4+ T cells from blood, cultured in vitro. The source of these receptors is a human donor who had recovered from COVID-19.

This chain links TRBV20-1 with TRBJ2-7, with TRBD1 matching over 8 bases. The CDR3 loop spans 16 amino acids. Trimming took 3 bases from V and 6 from J; bases not matched to a gene: 16. Per the germline V gene, CDR1 is DFQATT and CDR2 is SNEGSKA (reference sequence). The CDR3 region has the DNA TGCAGTGCTAGTGGTGCCGGACAGGGAGTCTCGGGCGAGCAGTACTTC. This gives the protein CSASGAGQGVSGEQYF.

This chain joins TRBV4-2 and TRBJ2-6; no reliable D call. V was shortened by 1 base and J by 0 bases, with 4 bases between the two germline ends. Germline CDR1 is LGHNA and CDR2 is YNFKEQ. The CDR3 runs 15 residues. Here the CDR3 reads CASSQVGSGANVLTF. CDR3 coding DNA: TGTGCCAGCAGCCAAGTAGGCTCTGGGGCCAACGTCCTGACTTTC.

CDR3 coding DNA: TGCGCCAGCAGCCCGCACCATTTCGGGGACAACACCGGGGAGCTGTTTTTT. The encoded protein is CASSPHHFGDNTGELFF. The V call is TRBV4-3, the J call TRBJ2-2; D could derive from TRBD1 or TRBD2 (5 bases each). Germline lookup yields CDR1 LGHNA and CDR2 YSLEER. This CDR3 region has 17 residues. The V end was cut by 4 bases, the J end by 2 bases, with 17 bases between.

The V gene is TRBV20-1, the J gene TRBJ2-1; perhaps TRBD1 as D (6 bases). CDR3 length: 10 residues. Germline V gene sequence: CDR1 DFQATT, CDR2 SNEGSKA (reference sequence). Trimming took off 3 bases at V and 15 bases at J, with 12 bases between the two ends. The CDR3 DNA is TGCAGTGCTAGTGGTGACAGGCGGTTCTTC. This codes for CSASGDRRFF.

This chain links TRBV6-2 or TRBV6-3 with TRBJ1-6, with D unclear. V was shortened by 7 bases and J by 8 bases, with 18 bases between the two germline ends. The CDR3 has 15 amino acids. Germline V gene lookup returns CDR1 MNHEY and CDR2 SVGEGT. The chain's CDR3 is CASNLRPGWDSPLHF. The CDR3, as DNA: TGTGCCAGCAACTTACGCCCGGGTTGGGATTCACCCCTCCACTTT.

CDR3 in amino acids: CSASAPRGSYNSPLHF. The CDR3 region has the DNA TGCAGTGCTAGCGCCCCCAGGGGCTCCTATAATTCACCCCTCCACTTT. The V call is TRBV20-1, the J call TRBJ1-6; D possibly corresponds to TRBD1 (6 bases). V dropped 3 bases and J dropped 0 bases, with 12 bases sitting between them. This CDR3 has 16 amino acids. Germline values: CDR1 DFQATT, CDR2 SNEGSKA (reference sequence).

The V call is TRBV7-2, the J call TRBJ1-5, with TRBD1 matching 8 bases. This CDR3 contains 16 residues. CDR1 and CDR2 (germline): SGHTA, FQGNSA. J gave up 5 bases and V 6 bases, and 12 bases lay outside the gene matches. CDR3 amino acids: CASSGQGMGVYQPQHF. The CDR3 coding sequence is TGTGCCAGCAGTGGACAGGGAATGGGTGTATATCAGCCCCAGCATTTT. Drawing the rest from reference TRBV7-2 and TRBJ1-5, the complete variable domain is GAGVSQSPSNKVTEKGKDVELRCDPISGHTALYWYRQSLGQGLEFLIYFQGNSAPDKSGLPSDRFSAERTGGSVSTLTIQRTQQEDSAVYLCASSGQGMGVYQPQHFGDGTRLSIL.

The V gene is TRBV6-1, the J gene TRBJ1-4, with 7 bases aligning to TRBD1. With V trimmed by 6 bases and J by 8 bases, 12 bases remained unmatched. The CDR3 has 15 residues. Germline V CDR1 and CDR2: MNHNS, SASEGT. For the CDR3, the DNA is TGTGCCAGCAGGGGCCCAGGACAGGAGGGGGAAAAACTGTTTTTT. Its protein is CASRGPGQEGEKLFF.

This chain uses TRBV20-1 with TRBJ2-7; TRBD1 matches 7 bases. V shed 5 bases, J shed 3 bases, and the junction held 10 bases outside the gene matches. From germline, CDR1 is DFQATT and CDR2 SNEGSKA (reference sequence). This CDR3 has 14 amino acids. The CDR3 protein is CSAESTGTLYEQYF. The CDR3 DNA reads TGCAGTGCTGAGTCGACAGGGACACTCTACGAGCAGTACTTC.

The chain couples TRBV30 to TRBJ1-5; D not resolved. The germline CDR1 and CDR2 sequences are GTSNPN and SVGIG (reference sequence). The CDR3 spans 17 residues. V shed 0 bases and J shed 2 bases, with 17 bases lying between them. CDR3 sequence reads: CAWSVMGWERGNQPQHF. CDR3 sequence (DNA): TGTGCCTGGAGTGTAATGGGGTGGGAGCGGGGCAATCAGCCCCAGCATTTT.

This sequence joins TRBV7-9 and TRBJ1-2; D possibly corresponds to TRBD1 (6 bases). Germline values: CDR1 SEHNR, CDR2 FQNEAQ (reference sequence). The CDR3 runs 15 residues. Deletions cut 5 bases from V and 7 bases from J, with 20 bases between. In DNA form, the CDR3 reads TGTGCCAGCAGCGACCCCGGGGGCGGGGCACTTGGCTACACCTTC. Its translation: CASSDPGGGALGYTF.

The genes are TRBV19 and TRBJ1-6; D remains unclear. The CDR3 sequence is 14 residues long. The V gene lost 6 bases and the J gene lost 13 bases, with 19 bases spanning the gap. Germline CDR1 is LNHDA and CDR2 is SQIVND (reference sequence). CDR3 in DNA: TGTGCCAGTAGACCGGGGAGATCCTCGGGGCCCCTCCACTTT. The encoded protein is CASRPGRSSGPLHF.

The chain couples TRBV27 to TRBJ1-5, with TRBD1 matching over 10 bases. In germline, CDR1 is MNHEY, CDR2 SMNVEV (reference sequence). With 4 bases clipped from V and 6 bases from J, the junction kept 6 bases outside the gene matches. The CDR3 runs 15 residues. The CDR3 coding sequence is TGTGCCAGCAGTTGGACAGGGGGAGGAGGTCAGCCCCAGCATTTT. Its protein product is CASSWTGGGGQPQHF.

The J gene is TRBJ1-1, the V gene TRBV10-3, with 9 bases lining up with TRBD1. Trimming cost V 9 bases and J 10 bases; bases outside gene matches: 6. Germline values: CDR1 ENHRY, CDR2 SYGVKD. This CDR3 is 11 amino acids long. CDR3 amino acids: CAMGQGRGAFF. CDR3 nucleotide sequence: TGTGCCATGGGACAGGGACGAGGAGCTTTCTTT.

In this sample, this clonotype turned up a few times. The rearrangement uses TRBV28 and TRBJ1-5, with TRBD1 matching over 8 bases. The ends lost 5 bases at V and 2 bases at J; junction bases unmatched: 5. Germline values: CDR1 MDHEN, CDR2 SYDVKM. There are 15 residues in the CDR3. The CDR3 nucleotides read TGTGCCAGCAGTCTCGGACAGGGTGGCAATCAGCCCCAGCATTTT. This gives the protein CASSLGQGGNQPQHF.

The rearrangement uses TRBV6-5 and TRBJ1-2; D is possibly TRBD1 (5 bases). There are 13 residues in the CDR3. Germline values: CDR1 MNHEY, CDR2 SVGAGI. The V end was cut by 2 bases, the J end by 7 bases, with 11 bases between. CDR3 sequence (DNA): TGTGCCAGCAGTTACGTGGGGGAGGCTGGCTACACCTTC. It encodes CASSYVGEAGYTF.

This clonotype is termed medium-sized. This chain connects TRBV7-2 to TRBJ2-5; D unclear. This CDR3 contains 13 residues. V shed 4 bases and J shed 7 bases, with 13 bases lying between them. CDR1 and CDR2 (germline): SGHTA, FQGNSA. The CDR3 here is CASSSSIQATQYF. In DNA form, the CDR3 reads TGTGCCAGCAGCTCCTCTATCCAGGCGACCCAGTACTTC.

This chain links TRBV6-1 with TRBJ2-1; possibly TRBD1 for D (5 bases). This CDR3 contains 14 residues. Trimming took off 6 bases at V and 4 bases at J, with 13 bases between the two ends. Germline V gene data show CDR1 as MNHNS and CDR2 as SASEGT. CDR3 residues: CASSPRVWYNEQFF. CDR3 DNA sequence: TGTGCCAGCAGCCCCAGGGTTTGGTACAATGAGCAGTTCTTC.

The chain uses TRBV7-2 and TRBJ1-4, with 12 bases fitting TRBD1. This CDR3 has 17 residues. With 4 bases clipped from V and 4 bases from J, the junction kept 7 bases outside the gene matches. CDR1 is SGHTA and CDR2 is FQGNSA in the germline V gene. The CDR3 here is CASSSRDRGPVNEKLFF. The CDR3 bases are TGTGCCAGCAGCTCCCGGGACAGGGGGCCTGTTAATGAAAAACTGTTTTTT.